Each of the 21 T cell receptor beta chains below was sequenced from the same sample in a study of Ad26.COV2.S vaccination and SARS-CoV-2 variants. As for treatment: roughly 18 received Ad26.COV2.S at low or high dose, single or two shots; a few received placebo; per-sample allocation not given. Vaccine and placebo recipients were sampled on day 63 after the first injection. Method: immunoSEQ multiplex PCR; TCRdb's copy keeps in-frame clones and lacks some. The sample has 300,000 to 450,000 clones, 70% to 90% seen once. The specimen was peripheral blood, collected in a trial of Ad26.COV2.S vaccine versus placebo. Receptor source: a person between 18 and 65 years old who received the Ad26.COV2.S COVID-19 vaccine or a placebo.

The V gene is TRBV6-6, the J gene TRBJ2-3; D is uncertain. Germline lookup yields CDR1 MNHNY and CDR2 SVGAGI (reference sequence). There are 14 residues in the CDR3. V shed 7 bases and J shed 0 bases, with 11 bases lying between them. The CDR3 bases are TGTGCCAGCAAGTTCCGGGCTAGCACAGATACGCAGTATTTT. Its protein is CASKFRASTDTQYF.

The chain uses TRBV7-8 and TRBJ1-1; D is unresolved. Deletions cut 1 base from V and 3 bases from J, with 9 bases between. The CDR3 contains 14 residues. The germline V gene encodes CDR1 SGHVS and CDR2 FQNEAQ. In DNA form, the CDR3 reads TGTGCCAGCAGCTTAGTTCTTTCCCACACTGAAGCTTTCTTT. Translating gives CASSLVLSHTEAFF.

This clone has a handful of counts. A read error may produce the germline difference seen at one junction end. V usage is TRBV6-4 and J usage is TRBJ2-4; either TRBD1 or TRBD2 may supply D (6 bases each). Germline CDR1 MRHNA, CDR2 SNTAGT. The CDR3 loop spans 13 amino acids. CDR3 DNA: TGTGCCAGCAGTGACTTTCCCGGGGGCCCTTTGCACTTC. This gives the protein CASSDFPGGPLHF.

The CDR3 is CASSLAIRQGVAGELFF. For the CDR3, the DNA is TGTGCCAGCAGCTTAGCGATTCGACAAGGGGTGGCCGGGGAGCTGTTTTTT. The chain couples TRBV7-2 to TRBJ2-2; tentatively, D is TRBD1 (5 bases). The CDR3 extends over 17 amino acids. V was cut by 0 bases and J by 6 bases, with 17 bases left in between. Germline V gene data show CDR1 as SGHTA and CDR2 as FQGNSA.

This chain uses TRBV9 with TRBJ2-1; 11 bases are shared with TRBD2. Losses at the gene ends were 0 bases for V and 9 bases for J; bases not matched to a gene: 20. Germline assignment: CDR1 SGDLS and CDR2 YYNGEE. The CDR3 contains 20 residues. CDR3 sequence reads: CASSVVPGLAEGPLHGEQFF. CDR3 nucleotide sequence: TGTGCCAGCAGCGTAGTTCCGGGACTAGCGGAAGGGCCGTTGCACGGTGAGCAGTTCTTC.

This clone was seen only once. The CDR3, as DNA: TGTGCCAGCGTCGGAGGGAGCACAGATACGCAGTATTTT. Translated, it gives CASVGGSTDTQYF. This chain uses TRBV6-5 with TRBJ2-3, with D tentatively TRBD2 (6 bases). Trimming removed 8 bases from V and 0 bases from J, with 9 bases in between. Germline assignment: CDR1 MNHEY and CDR2 SVGAGI. This CDR3 has 13 residues.

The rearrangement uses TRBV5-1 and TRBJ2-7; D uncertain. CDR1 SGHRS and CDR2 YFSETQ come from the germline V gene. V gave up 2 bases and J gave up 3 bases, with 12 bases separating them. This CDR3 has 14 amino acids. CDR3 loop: CASSFDPSLYEQYF. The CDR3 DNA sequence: TGCGCCAGCAGCTTCGACCCGAGCCTCTACGAGCAGTACTTC.

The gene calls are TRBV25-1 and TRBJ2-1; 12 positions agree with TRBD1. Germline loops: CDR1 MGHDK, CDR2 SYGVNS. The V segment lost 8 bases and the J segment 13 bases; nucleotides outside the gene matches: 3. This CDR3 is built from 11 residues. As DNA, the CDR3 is TGTGCCAGCGGGACAGGGGGCACCCAGTTCTTC. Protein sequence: CASGTGGTQFF.

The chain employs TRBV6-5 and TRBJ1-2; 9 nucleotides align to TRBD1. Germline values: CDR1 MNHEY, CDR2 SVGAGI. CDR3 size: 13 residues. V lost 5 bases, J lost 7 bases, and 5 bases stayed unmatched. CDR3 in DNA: TGTGCCAGCAGTAAACAGGGGGCGCCTGGCTACACCTTC. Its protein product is CASSKQGAPGYTF.

CDR3 sequence (DNA): TGTGCCAGCAGCTCACAGGACACCGGGGAGCTGTTTTTT. It is translated as CASSSQDTGELFF. The chain recombines TRBV5-4 with TRBJ2-2; tentative D call: TRBD1 (5 bases). The ends were cut back, 3 bases at V and 3 bases at J, with 6 bases in the middle. CDR3 length: 13 residues. Per the germline V gene, CDR1 is SGHNT and CDR2 is YYREEE (reference sequence). Full variable domain (outside the CDR3, taken from reference TRBV5-4 and TRBJ2-2): ETGVTQSPTHLIKTRGQQVTLRCSSQSGHNTVSWYQQALGQGPQFIFQYYREEENGRGNFPPRFSGLQFPNYSSELNVNALELDDSALYLCASSSQDTGELFFGEGSRLTVL.

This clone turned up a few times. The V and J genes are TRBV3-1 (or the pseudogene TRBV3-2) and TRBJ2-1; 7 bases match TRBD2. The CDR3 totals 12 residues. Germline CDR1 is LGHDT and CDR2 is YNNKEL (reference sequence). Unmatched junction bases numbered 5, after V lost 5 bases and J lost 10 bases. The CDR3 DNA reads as TGTGCCAGCAGCGCGCGGGAGATCGAGCAGTTCTTC. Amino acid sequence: CASSAREIEQFF.

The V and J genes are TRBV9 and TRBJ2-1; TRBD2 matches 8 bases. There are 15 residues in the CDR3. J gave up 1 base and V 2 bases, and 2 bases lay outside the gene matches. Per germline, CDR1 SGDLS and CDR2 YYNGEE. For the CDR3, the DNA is TGTGCCAGCAGCGTTAGCGGGGAGTCCTACAATGAGCAGTTCTTC. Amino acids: CASSVSGESYNEQFF.

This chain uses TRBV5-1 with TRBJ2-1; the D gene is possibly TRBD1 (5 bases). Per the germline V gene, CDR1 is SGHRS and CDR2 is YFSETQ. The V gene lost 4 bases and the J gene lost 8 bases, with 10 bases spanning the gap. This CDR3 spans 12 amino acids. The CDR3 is CASSGQGDEQFF. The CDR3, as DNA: TGCGCCAGCAGCGGTCAGGGCGATGAGCAGTTCTTC.

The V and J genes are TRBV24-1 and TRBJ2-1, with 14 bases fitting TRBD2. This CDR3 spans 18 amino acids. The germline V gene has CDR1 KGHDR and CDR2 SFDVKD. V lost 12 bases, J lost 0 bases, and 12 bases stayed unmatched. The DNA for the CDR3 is TGTGCCGCCGGTCCCGGGACTAGCGGGAGTAGCTCCTACAATGAGCAGTTCTTC. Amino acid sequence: CAAGPGTSGSSSYNEQFF.

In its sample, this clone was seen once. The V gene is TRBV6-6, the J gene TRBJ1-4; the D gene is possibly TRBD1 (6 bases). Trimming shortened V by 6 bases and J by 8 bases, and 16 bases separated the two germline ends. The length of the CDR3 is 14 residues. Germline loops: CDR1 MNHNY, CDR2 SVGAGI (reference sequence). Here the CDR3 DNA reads TGTGCCAGCAGGACCGGGGGCTACGGGGAAAAACTGTTTTTT. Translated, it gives CASRTGGYGEKLFF.

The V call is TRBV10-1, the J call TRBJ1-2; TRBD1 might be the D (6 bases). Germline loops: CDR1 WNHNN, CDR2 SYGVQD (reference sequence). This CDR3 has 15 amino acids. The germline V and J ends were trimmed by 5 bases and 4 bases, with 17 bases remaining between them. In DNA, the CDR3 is TGCGCCAGCAGTCCAGGCGGAACAGGGATCTATGGCTACACCTTC. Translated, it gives CASSPGGTGIYGYTF.

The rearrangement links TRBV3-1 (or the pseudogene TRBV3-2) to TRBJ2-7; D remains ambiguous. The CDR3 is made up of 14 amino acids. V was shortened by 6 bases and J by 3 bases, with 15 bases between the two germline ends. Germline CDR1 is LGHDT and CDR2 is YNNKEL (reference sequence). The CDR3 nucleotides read TGTGCCAGCAGAAATGACAAAGGACGCTACGAGCAGTACTTC. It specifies CASRNDKGRYEQYF.

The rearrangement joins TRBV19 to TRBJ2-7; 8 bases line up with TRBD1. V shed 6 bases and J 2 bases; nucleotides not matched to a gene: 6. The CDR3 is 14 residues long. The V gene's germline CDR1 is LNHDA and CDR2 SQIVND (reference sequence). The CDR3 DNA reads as TGTGCCAGTAGCGAGGACAGGGACGCCTACGAGCAGTACTTC. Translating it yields CASSEDRDAYEQYF.

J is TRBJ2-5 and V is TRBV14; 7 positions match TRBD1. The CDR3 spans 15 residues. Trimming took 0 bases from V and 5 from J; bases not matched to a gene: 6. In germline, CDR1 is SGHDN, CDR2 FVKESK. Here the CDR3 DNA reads TGTGCCAGCAGCCAAGAATACAGGGGTAGGGAGACCCAGTACTTC. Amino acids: CASSQEYRGRETQYF.

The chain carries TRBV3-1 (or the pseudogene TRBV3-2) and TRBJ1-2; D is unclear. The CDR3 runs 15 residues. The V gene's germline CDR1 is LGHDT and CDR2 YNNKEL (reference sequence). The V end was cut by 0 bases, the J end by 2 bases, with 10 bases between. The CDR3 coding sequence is TGTGCCAGCAGCCAAGACTCTCGAGGGAACTATGGCTACACCTTC. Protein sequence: CASSQDSRGNYGYTF.

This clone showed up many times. CDR3 in DNA: TGTGCCAGCAGTTTTGTGAAGGGGAATGTCTATGGCTACACCTTC. Translating it yields CASSFVKGNVYGYTF. This chain connects TRBV28 to TRBJ1-2, with a weak D call TRBD1 (5 bases). V was trimmed by 3 bases and J by 4 bases, leaving 15 bases between them. CDR1 MDHEN and CDR2 SYDVKM come from the germline V gene. The CDR3 runs 15 residues.